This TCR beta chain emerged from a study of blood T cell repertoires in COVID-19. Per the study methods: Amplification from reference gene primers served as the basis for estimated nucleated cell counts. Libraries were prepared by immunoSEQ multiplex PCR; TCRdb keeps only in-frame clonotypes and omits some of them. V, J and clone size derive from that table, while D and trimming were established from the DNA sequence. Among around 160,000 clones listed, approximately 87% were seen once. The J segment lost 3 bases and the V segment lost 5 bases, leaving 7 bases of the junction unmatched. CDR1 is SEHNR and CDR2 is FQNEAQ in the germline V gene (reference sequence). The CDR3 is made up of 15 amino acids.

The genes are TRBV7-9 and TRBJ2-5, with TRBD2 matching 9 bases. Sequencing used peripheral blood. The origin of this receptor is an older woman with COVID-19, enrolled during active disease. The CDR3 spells CASSRGASGKETQYF. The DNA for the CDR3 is TGTGCCAGCAGCCGGGGGGCTAGCGGGAAAGAGACCCAGTACTTC.